This T cell receptor beta chain was recovered during a study of T cells in localized non-small cell lung cancer. Study-wide points: Uninvolved adjacent lung showed peak T cell clonality, exceeding tumor. Across samples, adjacent lung featured a median around 56 of the top 100 tumor clones.

About this clone itself: Antigen: not known.

Unmatched junction bases numbered 16, after V lost 6 bases and J lost 7 bases. The CDR3 is 16 amino acids. Germline-derived CDR1 and CDR2 are MGHDK and SYGVNS. The data were produced by immunoSEQ multiplex PCR, yet TCRdb's version contains in-frame clones alone and is incomplete. Here the sample spans 1,200 or so clones, about 20% being singletons. The receptor comes from a man aged 35 to 69 with stage I lung adenocarcinoma. The gene calls are TRBV25-1 and TRBJ2-5, with 8 bases aligning to TRBD1. The material sequenced was normal lung tissue next to the tumor, taken before any cancer treatment. Here the CDR3 DNA reads TGTGCCAGCAGGGATACCGGGACAGGACATCGGCGGACCCAGTACTTC. It yields the protein CASRDTGTGHRRTQYF. The variable domain in full, completed from reference TRBV25-1 and TRBJ2-5, reads EADIYQTPRYLVIGTGKKITLECSQTMGHDKMYWYQQDPGMELHLIHYSYGVNSTEKGDLSSESTVSRIRTEHFPLTLESARPSHTSQYLCASRDTGTGHRRTQYFGPGTRLLVL.